This T cell receptor beta chain comes out of a study of cytomegalovirus exposure and HLA in healthy donors. Study-wide results and caveats: The study recorded 164 TCR beta chains that were cytomegalovirus-associated. Common viral pathogens seemed to be connected with several of the most significant clusters, according to a later analysis. Owing to their indistinguishability, certain V segments, notably TRBV6-2 and TRBV6-3, were excluded. The likely origin of a cluster of highly shared sequence variants was a sequencing artifact.

The PCR contained 60 Vbeta and 13 Jbeta primers. Here immunoSEQ multiplex PCR was the method, and the copy in TCRdb shows in-frame clones only, minus some. Of fewer than 250,000 clones detected, roughly 75% appear once; the ten largest clones hold about 4.6%. The CDR3 sequence is 13 residues long. The ends lost 4 bases at V and 7 bases at J; junction bases unmatched: 4. Germline-derived CDR1 and CDR2 are LNHDA and SQIVND (reference sequence). For this clone: The antigen remains unidentified.

Input material: PBMCs. This TCR was recovered from a man aged 30-40 years in good health and CMV-seropositive. The chain combines TRBV19 with TRBJ1-5; 7 bases fit TRBD1. CDR3 bases: TGTGCCAGTAGTAAGGGGGCTGGGCAGCCCCAGCATTTT. Protein product: CASSKGAGQPQHF.